Sequencing of this T cell receptor beta chain was carried out in a study of regulatory T cells in long-lasting Graves disease. Documented time point: newly diagnosed GD, antithyroid drugs for less than 3 months. RNA from PBMCs was the source of the TCR library. Relying on iRepertoire HTBI primers and Arm-PCR of CDR3 regions, the team built TCR beta libraries. TCRdb reprocessed the multiplex PCR reads with MiXCR, giving one entry per CDR3 protein. The repertoire includes 370,000 or so distinct CDR3 sequences, 15% to 20% of them detected once, and 20% sits in the top ten. The CDR3 runs to 16 residues. After removal of 6 bases from V and 5 bases from J, the junction contained 13 bases not matched to a gene. From germline, CDR1 is KGHSH and CDR2 LQKENI. The sample holds many counts of this clonotype. Separately, the same data were catalogued under a study of T cells in Graves' hyperthyroidism and ophthalmopathy. According to that study: Patients showing uncontrolled infection, other autoimmune disease, pregnancy or lactation were ineligible.

This TCR derives from a woman aged 18-29 years with Graves disease. Sequences were derived from peripheral blood mononuclear cells (PBMCs), sampled at new diagnosis, from a patient treated with antithyroid drugs. J is TRBJ1-5 and V is TRBV18, with 7 nucleotides matching TRBD1. This chain's CDR3 is CASSEVRQGLYQPQHF. For the CDR3, the DNA is TGTGCCAGCTCGGAGGTTCGACAGGGCTTATATCAGCCCCAGCATTTT.